These 15 T cell receptor beta chains were all obtained from the same sample, sequenced in a study of blood T cells in healthy people across ages. A second roughly 7 to 11 cycle PCR used barcoded and J-beta primers. Via MiXCR, TCRdb re-called the 5' RACE reads, giving one row per CDR3 protein. The table lists about a million distinct CDR3 sequences, around 46% of them singletons. The sequenced sample was blood. These receptors all stem from a man aged 25-45 years in good health.

The chain uses TRBV5-6 and TRBJ2-7; maybe TRBD1 (6 bases). There are 16 residues in the CDR3. The germline gives CDR1 SGHDT, CDR2 YYEEEE. Trimming stripped 4 bases from V and 2 bases from J, with 19 bases between. The CDR3 loop is CASSAVGTLVTYEQYF. In DNA form, the CDR3 reads TGTGCCAGCAGCGCCGTAGGGACACTTGTTACCTACGAGCAGTACTTC.

The V gene is TRBV9, the J gene TRBJ2-3, with D perhaps matching TRBD1 or TRBD2 (5 bases each). CDR3 length: 16 amino acids. V was clipped by 2 bases and J by 10 bases, with 23 bases between them. Germline V CDR1 and CDR2: SGDLS, YYNGEE. CDR3 nucleotides: TGTGCCAGCAGCGTCAGTCCCCCCCCGGGGCCAGTAGCGCAGTATTTT. Translating it yields CASSVSPPPGPVAQYF.

This clonotype was observed once. The gene calls are TRBV7-3 and TRBJ2-7; tentative D call: TRBD2 (5 bases). V dropped 2 bases and J dropped 7 bases, with 15 bases sitting between them. This CDR3 spans 14 amino acids. Germline-derived CDR1 and CDR2 are SGHTA and FQGTGA. CDR3 residues: CASSLVFSGIEQYF. The CDR3 bases are TGTGCCAGCAGCTTAGTTTTTTCGGGGATTGAGCAGTACTTC.

V and J are TRBV28 and TRBJ2-7; TRBD1 might be the D (5 bases). The germline gives CDR1 MDHEN, CDR2 SYDVKM. This CDR3 region has 13 residues. V was trimmed by 7 bases and J by 2 bases, leaving 12 bases between them. This CDR3 is CASTYTGAYEQYF. CDR3 in DNA: TGTGCCAGCACTTATACAGGAGCCTACGAGCAGTACTTC.

The CDR3 loop is CASTATSLETQYF. The CDR3 nucleotides read TGTGCCAGCACCGCGACTAGCTTAGAGACCCAGTACTTC. The chain has TRBV7-2 and TRBJ2-5; 7 bases agree with TRBD2. J lost 4 bases, V lost 7 bases, and 6 bases had no gene match. The CDR3 has 13 residues. Germline-derived CDR1 and CDR2 are SGHTA and FQGNSA.

The sample holds a few counts of this clonotype. The J gene is TRBJ1-6, the V gene TRBV12-3 or TRBV12-4, with a possible D match to TRBD1 (5 bases). The ends were cut back, 6 bases at V and 0 bases at J, with 15 bases in the middle. The CDR3 has 17 amino acids. The CDR3 DNA reads TGTGCCAGCAGGAAACAGGCTGGAGGCTCCTATAATTCACCCCTCCACTTT. The encoded protein is CASRKQAGGSYNSPLHF.

The table lists this clonotype with a few counts. Relative to the germline gene, one junction end is altered; a read error may explain this. The chain joins TRBV5-1 to TRBJ2-1; 11 positions match TRBD1. The germline CDR1 and CDR2 sequences are SGHRS and YFSETQ. The CDR3 loop spans 15 amino acids. CDR3 in DNA: TGTGCCAGCAGCTTAACGGGACAGGGGGACAATGAGCAGTTCTTC. It yields the protein CASSLTGQGDNEQFF.

V usage is TRBV5-1 and J usage is TRBJ2-1; weak D call: TRBD1 (5 bases). From germline, CDR1 is SGHRS and CDR2 YFSETQ. The CDR3 covers 16 residues. With 4 bases removed from V and 0 bases from J, the gap between germline ends came to 14 bases. This CDR3 reads CASSQILRGSYNEQFF. DNA of the CDR3: TGCGCCAGCAGCCAAATCTTAAGGGGCTCCTACAATGAGCAGTTCTTC.

The J gene is TRBJ1-5, the V gene TRBV3-1, with D unresolved. This CDR3 contains 16 residues. The V gene's germline CDR1 is LGHDT and CDR2 YNNKEL (reference sequence). Trimming stripped 1 base from V and 2 bases from J, with 12 bases between. The CDR3 coding sequence is TGTGCCAGCAGCCAAGCGGGCGCAGGTCGCAATCAGCCCCAGCATTTT. Its translation is CASSQAGAGRNQPQHF. The full variable domain, its missing parts supplied by reference TRBV3-1 and TRBJ1-5, is DTAVSQTPKYLVTQMGNDKSIKCEQNLGHDTMYWYKQDSKKFLKIMFSYNNKELIINETVPNRFSPKSPDKAHLNLHINSLELGDSAVYFCASSQAGAGRNQPQHFGDGTRLSIL.

This CDR3 is CASMDSGAQTQYF. The DNA for the CDR3 is TGTGCCAGCATGGACTCTGGGGCGCAGACCCAGTACTTC. The gene calls are TRBV25-1 and TRBJ2-7; D is perhaps TRBD1 or TRBD2 (5 bases each). The J call may be incorrect, as the DNA end agrees better with TRBJ2-5. The CDR3 loop spans 13 amino acids. CDR1 and CDR2 (germline): MGHDK, SYGVNS.

Points on this clonotype: Sequence at one end of the junction differs from germline and may be a read error. The chain couples TRBV12-3 or TRBV12-4 to TRBJ2-5, with TRBD2 as a possible D gene (6 bases). The CDR3 is 14 amino acids. The CDR3 spells CASSFRASEEAQYF. CDR3 DNA sequence: TGTGCCAGCAGTTTTAGGGCTAGCGAAGAGGCCCAGTACTTC.

On this clonotype: The junction does not match germline at one end; this may be a read error. V gene TRBV7-2 combines with J gene TRBJ2-1; TRBD2 might be the D (6 bases). Looked up from germline, CDR1 is SGHTA and CDR2 is FQGNSA. The CDR3 is 15 amino acids. The CDR3 DNA reads as TGTGTCAGCAGCTTAGTCGCGGGGCTTAACAATGAGCAGTTCTTC. It is translated as CVSSLVAGLNNEQFF.

The chain's CDR3 is CASSFDRDWSYEQYF. CDR3 coding DNA: TGTGCCAGCAGCTTCGACCGGGACTGGTCCTACGAGCAGTACTTC. The rearrangement joins TRBV7-2 to TRBJ2-5; weak D call: TRBD2 (6 bases). The end of the DNA fits TRBJ2-7 better, so the J call may be wrong. CDR1 is SGHTA, CDR2 FQGNSA, per germline. This CDR3 is 15 amino acids long.

In its sample, this clonotype was seen a few times. The genes are TRBV20-1 and TRBJ2-7; D gene uncertain. The CDR3 consists of 14 residues. Trimming removed 6 bases from V and 6 bases from J, with 21 bases in between. The germline CDR1 and CDR2 sequences are DFQATT and SNEGSKA (reference sequence). The DNA for the CDR3 is TGCAGTGCGGCTACGGTCCCACCTAATGGCGAGCAGTACTTC. Encoded protein: CSAATVPPNGEQYF.

This clonotype was recorded once. J is TRBJ1-1 and V is TRBV20-1, with 8 bases aligning to TRBD1. J was trimmed by 2 bases and V by 6 bases; bases with no gene match: 11. The CDR3 has 15 amino acids. Germline V lookup: CDR1 DFQATT, CDR2 SNEGSKA (reference sequence). CDR3: CSAPGDRRLNTEAFF. As DNA, the CDR3 is TGCAGTGCCCCGGGGGACAGGCGTCTTAACACTGAAGCTTTCTTT.